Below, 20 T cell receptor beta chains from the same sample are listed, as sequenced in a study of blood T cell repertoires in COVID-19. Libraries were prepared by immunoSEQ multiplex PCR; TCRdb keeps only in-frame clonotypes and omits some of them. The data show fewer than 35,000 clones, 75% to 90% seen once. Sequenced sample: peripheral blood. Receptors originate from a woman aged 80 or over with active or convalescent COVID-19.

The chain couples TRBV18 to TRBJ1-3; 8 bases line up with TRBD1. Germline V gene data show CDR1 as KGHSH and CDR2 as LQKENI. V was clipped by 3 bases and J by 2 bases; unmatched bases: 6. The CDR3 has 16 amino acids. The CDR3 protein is CASSPQDRGTGNTIYF. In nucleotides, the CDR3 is TGTGCCAGCTCACCGCAAGACAGGGGAACTGGAAACACCATATATTTT.

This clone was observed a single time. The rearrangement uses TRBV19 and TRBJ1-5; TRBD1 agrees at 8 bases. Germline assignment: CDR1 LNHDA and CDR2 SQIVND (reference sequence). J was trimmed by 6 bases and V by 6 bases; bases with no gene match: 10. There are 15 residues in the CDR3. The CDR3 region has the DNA TGTGCCAGTAGGGGGACAGGCGTCTTCGGTCAGCCCCAGCATTTT. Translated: CASRGTGVFGQPQHF.

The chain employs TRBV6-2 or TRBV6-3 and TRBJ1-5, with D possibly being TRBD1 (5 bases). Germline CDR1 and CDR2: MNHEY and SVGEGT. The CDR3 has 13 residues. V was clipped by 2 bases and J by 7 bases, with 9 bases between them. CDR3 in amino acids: CASSYSRVQPQHF. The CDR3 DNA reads TGTGCCAGCAGTTACAGCAGGGTCCAGCCCCAGCATTTT.

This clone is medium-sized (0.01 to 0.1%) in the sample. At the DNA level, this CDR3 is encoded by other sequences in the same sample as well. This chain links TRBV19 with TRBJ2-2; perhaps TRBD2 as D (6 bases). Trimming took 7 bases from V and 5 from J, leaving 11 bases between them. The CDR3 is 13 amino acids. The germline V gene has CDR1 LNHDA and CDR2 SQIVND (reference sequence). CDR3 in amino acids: CASNPGRTGELFF. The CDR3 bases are TGTGCCAGTAATCCGGGGAGGACCGGGGAGCTGTTTTTT. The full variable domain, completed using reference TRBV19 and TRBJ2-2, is DGGITQSPKYLFRKEGQNVTLSCEQNLNHDAMYWYRQDPGQGLRLIYYSQIVNDFQKGDIAEGYSVSREKKESFPLTVTSAQKNPTAFYLCASNPGRTGELFFGEGSRLTVL.

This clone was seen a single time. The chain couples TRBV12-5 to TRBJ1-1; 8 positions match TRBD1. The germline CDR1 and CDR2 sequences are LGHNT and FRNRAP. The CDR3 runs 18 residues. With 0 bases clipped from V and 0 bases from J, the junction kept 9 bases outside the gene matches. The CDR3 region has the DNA TGTGCTAGTGGTTTGGTACTGGGACAGGACAGAATGAACACTGAAGCTTTCTTT. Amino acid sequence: CASGLVLGQDRMNTEAFF.

The CDR3 DNA follows: TGTGCCAGCTCACCACCGACTACCACGTCTTTCCTATATGGCTACACCTTC. Its translation is CASSPPTTTSFLYGYTF. This chain joins TRBV18 and TRBJ1-2; no definite D call. The CDR3 length is 17 residues. V gave up 0 bases and J gave up 5 bases, with 19 bases separating them. Germline values: CDR1 KGHSH, CDR2 LQKENI.

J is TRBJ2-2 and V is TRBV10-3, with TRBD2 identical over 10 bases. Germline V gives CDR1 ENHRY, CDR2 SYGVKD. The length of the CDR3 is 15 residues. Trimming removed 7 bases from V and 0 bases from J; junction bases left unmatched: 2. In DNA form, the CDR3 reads TGTGCCATCAAGGGACTAGCGACGAACACCGGGGAGCTGTTTTTT. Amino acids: CAIKGLATNTGELFF.

The CDR3 coding sequence is TGTGCCAGCTCACCGGATACCGGACTAGCGGGGACCGAGCAGTACTTC. Translated: CASSPDTGLAGTEQYF. This rearrangement joins TRBV18 to TRBJ2-7, with TRBD2 identical over 12 bases. Germline loops: CDR1 KGHSH, CDR2 LQKENI. After removal of 3 bases from V and 6 bases from J, the junction contained 9 bases not matched to a gene. The CDR3 has 16 amino acids.

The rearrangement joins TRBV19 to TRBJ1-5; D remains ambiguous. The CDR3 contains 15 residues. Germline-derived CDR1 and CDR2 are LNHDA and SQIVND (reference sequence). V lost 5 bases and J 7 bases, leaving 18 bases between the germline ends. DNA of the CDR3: TGTGCCAGTAGTTACCAAAGCACAACGGGACAGCCCCAGCATTTT. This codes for CASSYQSTTGQPQHF.

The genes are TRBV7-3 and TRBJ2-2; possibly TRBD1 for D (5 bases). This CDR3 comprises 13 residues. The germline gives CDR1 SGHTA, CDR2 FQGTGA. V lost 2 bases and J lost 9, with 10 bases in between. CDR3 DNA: TGTGCCAGCAGCTTATCTCAGGACAGGGAGCTGTTTTTT. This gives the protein CASSLSQDRELFF.

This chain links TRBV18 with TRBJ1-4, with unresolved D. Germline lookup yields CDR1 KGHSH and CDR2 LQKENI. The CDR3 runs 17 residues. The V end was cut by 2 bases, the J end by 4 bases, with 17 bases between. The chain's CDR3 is CASSPRVFLQDNEKLFF. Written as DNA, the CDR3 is TGTGCCAGCTCACCAAGAGTGTTCCTCCAGGATAATGAAAAACTGTTTTTT.

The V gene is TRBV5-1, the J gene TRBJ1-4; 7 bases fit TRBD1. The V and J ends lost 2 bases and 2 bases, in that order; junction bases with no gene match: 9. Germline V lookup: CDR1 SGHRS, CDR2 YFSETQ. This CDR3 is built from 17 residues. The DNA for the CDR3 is TGCGCCAGCAGCTTCAACTCCATACAGGGGACTAATGAAAAACTGTTTTTT. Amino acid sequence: CASSFNSIQGTNEKLFF.

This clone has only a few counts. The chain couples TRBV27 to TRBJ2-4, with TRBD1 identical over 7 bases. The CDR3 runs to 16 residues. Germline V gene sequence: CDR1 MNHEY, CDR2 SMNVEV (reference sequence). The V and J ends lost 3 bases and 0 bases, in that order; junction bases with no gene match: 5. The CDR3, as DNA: TGTGCCAGCAGTTTTTTGACAGGGCTAGCCAAAAACATTCAGTACTTC. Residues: CASSFLTGLAKNIQYF.

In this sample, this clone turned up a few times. In DNA form, the CDR3 reads TGTGCCACCAGCAGAGAACGGGGGGGCCTCAATGAGCAGTTCTTC. Translation: CATSRERGGLNEQFF. This chain joins TRBV15 and TRBJ2-1; TRBD2 matches 8 bases. CDR3 length: 15 residues. The germline V gene encodes CDR1 LNHNV and CDR2 YYDKDF (reference sequence). Trimming removed 0 bases from V and 6 bases from J; junction bases left unmatched: 4.

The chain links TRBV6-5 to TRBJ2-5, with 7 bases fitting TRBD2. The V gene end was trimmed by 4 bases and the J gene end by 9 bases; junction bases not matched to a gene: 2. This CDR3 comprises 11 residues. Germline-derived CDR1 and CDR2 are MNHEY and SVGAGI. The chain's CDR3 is CASSSGRAQYF. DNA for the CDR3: TGTGCCAGCAGTTCAGGGAGGGCCCAGTACTTC.

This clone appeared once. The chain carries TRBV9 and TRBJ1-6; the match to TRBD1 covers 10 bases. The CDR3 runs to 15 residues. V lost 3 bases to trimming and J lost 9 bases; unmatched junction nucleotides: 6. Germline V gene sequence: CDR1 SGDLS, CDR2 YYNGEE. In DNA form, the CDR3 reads TGTGCCAGCAGCGCCCAGGGACAGGGGTTTTCACCCCTCCACTTT. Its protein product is CASSAQGQGFSPLHF.

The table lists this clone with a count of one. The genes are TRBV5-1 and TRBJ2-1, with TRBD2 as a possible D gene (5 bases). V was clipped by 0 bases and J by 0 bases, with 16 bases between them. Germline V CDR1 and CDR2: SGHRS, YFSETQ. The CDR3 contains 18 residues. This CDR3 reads CASSLGGQALSSYNEQFF. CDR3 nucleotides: TGCGCCAGCAGCTTGGGAGGGCAGGCCTTGAGCTCCTACAATGAGCAGTTCTTC.

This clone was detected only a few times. The CDR3 DNA is TGTGCCAGCAGCTGGGGGCCCATAGGAGGAGAGACCCAGTACTTC. It codes for CASSWGPIGGETQYF. The V call is TRBV5-6, the J call TRBJ2-5; possibly TRBD1 for D (6 bases). In germline, CDR1 is SGHDT, CDR2 YYEEEE. The CDR3 runs to 15 residues. V was cut by 3 bases and J by 4 bases, with 16 bases left in between.

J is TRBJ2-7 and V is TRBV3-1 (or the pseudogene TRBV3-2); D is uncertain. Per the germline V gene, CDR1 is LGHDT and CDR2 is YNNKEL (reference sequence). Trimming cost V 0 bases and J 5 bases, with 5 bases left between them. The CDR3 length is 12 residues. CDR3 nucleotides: TGTGCCAGCAGCCAAGATGCGAACGAGCAGTACTTC. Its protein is CASSQDANEQYF.

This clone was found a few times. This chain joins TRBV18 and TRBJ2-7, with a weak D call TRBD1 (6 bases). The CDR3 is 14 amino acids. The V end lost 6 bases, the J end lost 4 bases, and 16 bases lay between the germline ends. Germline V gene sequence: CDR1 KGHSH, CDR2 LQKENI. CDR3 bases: TGTGCCAGCTCGGTGACGAGGGGGTCGTACGAGCAGTACTTC. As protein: CASSVTRGSYEQYF.